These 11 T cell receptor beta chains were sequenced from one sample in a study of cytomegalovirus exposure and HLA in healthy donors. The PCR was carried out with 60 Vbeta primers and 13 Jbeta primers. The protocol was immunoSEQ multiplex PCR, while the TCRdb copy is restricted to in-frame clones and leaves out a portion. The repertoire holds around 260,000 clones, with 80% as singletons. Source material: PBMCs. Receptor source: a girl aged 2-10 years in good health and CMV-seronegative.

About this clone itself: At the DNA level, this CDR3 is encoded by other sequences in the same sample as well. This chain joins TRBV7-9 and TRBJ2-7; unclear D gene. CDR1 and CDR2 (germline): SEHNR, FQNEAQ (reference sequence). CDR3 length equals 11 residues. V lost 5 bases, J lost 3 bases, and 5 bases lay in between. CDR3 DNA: TGTGCCAGCAGCCGGAGCTACGAGCAGTACTTC. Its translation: CASSRSYEQYF.

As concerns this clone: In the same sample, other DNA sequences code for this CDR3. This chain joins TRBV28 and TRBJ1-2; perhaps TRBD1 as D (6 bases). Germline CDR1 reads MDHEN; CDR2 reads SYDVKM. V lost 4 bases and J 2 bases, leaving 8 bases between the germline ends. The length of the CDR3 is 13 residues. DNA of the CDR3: TGTGCCAGCAGTTCCGGGACAAACTATGGCTACACCTTC. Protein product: CASSSGTNYGYTF.

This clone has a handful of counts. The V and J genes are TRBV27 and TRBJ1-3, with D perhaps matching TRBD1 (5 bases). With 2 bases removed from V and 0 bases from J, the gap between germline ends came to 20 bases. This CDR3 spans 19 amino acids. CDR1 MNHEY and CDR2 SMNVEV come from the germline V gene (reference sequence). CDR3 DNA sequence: TGTGCCAGCAGTTTAAAGGGGTCAATCCTACCCCACTCTGGAAACACCATATATTTT. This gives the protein CASSLKGSILPHSGNTIYF.

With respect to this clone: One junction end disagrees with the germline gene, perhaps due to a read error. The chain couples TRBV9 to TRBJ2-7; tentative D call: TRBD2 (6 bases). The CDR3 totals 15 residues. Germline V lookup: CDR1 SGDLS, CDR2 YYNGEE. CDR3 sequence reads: CAGSVVPGEVNEQYF. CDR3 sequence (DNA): TGTGCCGGCAGCGTAGTGCCGGGGGAAGTAAACGAGCAGTACTTC.

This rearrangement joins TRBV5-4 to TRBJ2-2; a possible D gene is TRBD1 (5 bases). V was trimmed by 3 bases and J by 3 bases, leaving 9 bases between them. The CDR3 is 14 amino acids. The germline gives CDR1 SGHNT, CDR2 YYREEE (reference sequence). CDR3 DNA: TGTGCCAGCAGCTACCTACAGGACACCGGGGAGCTGTTTTTT. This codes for CASSYLQDTGELFF. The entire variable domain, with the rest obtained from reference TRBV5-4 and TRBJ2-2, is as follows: ETGVTQSPTHLIKTRGQQVTLRCSSQSGHNTVSWYQQALGQGPQFIFQYYREEENGRGNFPPRFSGLQFPNYSSELNVNALELDDSALYLCASSYLQDTGELFFGEGSRLTVL.

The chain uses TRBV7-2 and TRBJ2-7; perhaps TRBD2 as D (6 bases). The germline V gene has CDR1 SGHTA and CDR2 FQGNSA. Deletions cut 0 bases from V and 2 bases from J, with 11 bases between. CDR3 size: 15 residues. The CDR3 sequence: CASSLAASGPYEQYF. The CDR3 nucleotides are TGTGCCAGCAGCTTAGCGGCCAGCGGGCCCTACGAGCAGTACTTC.

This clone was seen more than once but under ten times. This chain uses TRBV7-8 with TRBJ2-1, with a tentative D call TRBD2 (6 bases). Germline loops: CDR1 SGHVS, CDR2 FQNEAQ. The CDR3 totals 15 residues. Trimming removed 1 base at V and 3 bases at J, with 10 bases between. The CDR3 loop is CASSLVGDFYNEQFF. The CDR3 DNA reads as TGTGCCAGCAGCTTAGTAGGGGACTTCTACAATGAGCAGTTCTTC.

The CDR3 DNA reads TGTGCCTGGAGTCCAGAAGGGGGCTCCTACAATGAGCAGTTCTTC. Its protein is CAWSPEGGSYNEQFF. The rearrangement joins TRBV30 to TRBJ2-1; weak D call: TRBD1 (6 bases). Trimming pared 2 bases from V and 0 bases from J, leaving 11 bases between. CDR1 and CDR2 (germline): GTSNPN, SVGIG (reference sequence). This CDR3 has 15 residues.

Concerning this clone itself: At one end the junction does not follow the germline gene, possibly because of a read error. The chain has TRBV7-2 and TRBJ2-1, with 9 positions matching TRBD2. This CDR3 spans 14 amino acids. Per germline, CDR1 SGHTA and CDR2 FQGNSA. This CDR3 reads CASSLGGTSKMSLF. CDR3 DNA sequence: TGTGCCAGCAGCTTAGGTGGGACTAGCAAGATGTCCCTCTTC.

CDR3 DNA sequence: TGTGCCAGCAGCTTGTCGCTGGGGAGCGGGGGGGCCGAGTTCTTC. Protein sequence: CASSLSLGSGGAEFF. The chain employs TRBV13 and TRBJ2-1; TRBD2 matches 10 bases. The CDR3 has 15 amino acids. CDR1 is PRHDT, CDR2 FYEKMQ, per germline (reference sequence). V shed 3 bases and J 14 bases; nucleotides not matched to a gene: 13.

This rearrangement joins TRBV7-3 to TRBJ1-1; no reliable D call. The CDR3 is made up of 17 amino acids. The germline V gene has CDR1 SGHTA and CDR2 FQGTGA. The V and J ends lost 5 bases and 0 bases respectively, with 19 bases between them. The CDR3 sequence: CASSRQHVGNLNTEAFF. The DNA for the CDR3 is TGTGCCAGCAGCCGACAACACGTCGGGAATTTGAACACTGAAGCTTTCTTT.